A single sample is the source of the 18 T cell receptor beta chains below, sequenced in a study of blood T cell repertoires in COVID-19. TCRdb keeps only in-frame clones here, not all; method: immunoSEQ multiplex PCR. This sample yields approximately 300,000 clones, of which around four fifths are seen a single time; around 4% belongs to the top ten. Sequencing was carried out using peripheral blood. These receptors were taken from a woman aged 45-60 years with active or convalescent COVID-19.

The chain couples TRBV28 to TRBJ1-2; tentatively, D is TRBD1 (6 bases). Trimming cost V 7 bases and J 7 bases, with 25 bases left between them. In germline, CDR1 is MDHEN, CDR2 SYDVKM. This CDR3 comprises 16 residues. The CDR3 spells CASNVFASRGEVGYTF. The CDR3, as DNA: TGTGCCAGCAATGTGTTCGCCAGCAGGGGCGAAGTTGGCTACACCTTC.

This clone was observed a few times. The CDR3 region is CAWSWTQVLLANYGYTF. The CDR3 DNA sequence: TGTGCCTGGAGCTGGACACAGGTCCTGCTAGCTAACTATGGCTACACCTTC. This chain links TRBV30 with TRBJ1-2; weak D call: TRBD1 (5 bases). The CDR3 totals 17 residues. The V and J ends lost 3 bases and 0 bases respectively, with 20 bases between them. Germline V gene data show CDR1 as GTSNPN and CDR2 as SVGIG (reference sequence).

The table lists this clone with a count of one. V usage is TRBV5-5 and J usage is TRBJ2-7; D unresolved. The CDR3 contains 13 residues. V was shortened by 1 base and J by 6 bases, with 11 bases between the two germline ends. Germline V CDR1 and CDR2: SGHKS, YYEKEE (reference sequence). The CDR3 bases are TGTGCCAGCAGCTTGCAGGTTCGGTCCGAGCAGTACTTC. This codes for CASSLQVRSEQYF.

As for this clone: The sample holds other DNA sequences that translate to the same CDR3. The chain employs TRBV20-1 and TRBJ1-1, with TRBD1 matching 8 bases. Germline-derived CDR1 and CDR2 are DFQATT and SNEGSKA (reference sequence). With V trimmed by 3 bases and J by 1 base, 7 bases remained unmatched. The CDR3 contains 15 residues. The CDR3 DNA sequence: TGCAGTGCTAGTTGGCAGGGGGCACGGAACACTGAAGCTTTCTTT. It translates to CSASWQGARNTEAFF.

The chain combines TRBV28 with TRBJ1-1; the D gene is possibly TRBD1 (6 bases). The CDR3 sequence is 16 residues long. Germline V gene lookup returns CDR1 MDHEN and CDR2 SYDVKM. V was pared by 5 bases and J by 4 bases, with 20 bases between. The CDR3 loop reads CASSPHSTGSSTEAFF. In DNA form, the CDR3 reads TGTGCCAGCAGTCCACACTCAACAGGGAGTAGCACTGAAGCTTTCTTT.

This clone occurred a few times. The CDR3 region has the DNA TGTGCCAGCACCAAGGGGGCGGGGAACACCGGGGAGCTGTTTTTT. Translation: CASTKGAGNTGELFF. The rearrangement joins TRBV28 to TRBJ2-2, with 7 bases lining up with TRBD1. The junction had 6 bases not matched to a gene; V was cut back by 7 bases and J by 1 base. This CDR3 is built from 15 residues. Germline V lookup: CDR1 MDHEN, CDR2 SYDVKM.

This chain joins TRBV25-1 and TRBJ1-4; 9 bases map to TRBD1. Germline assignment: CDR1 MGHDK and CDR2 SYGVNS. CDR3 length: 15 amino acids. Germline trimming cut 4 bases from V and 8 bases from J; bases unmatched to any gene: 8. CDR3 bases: TGTGCCAGCAGTGGGTCGACAGGGGGAGGGGAAAAACTGTTTTTT. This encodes CASSGSTGGGEKLFF.

CDR3 region: CASSFGTGDTEAFF. CDR3 sequence (DNA): TGTGCCAGCAGTTTCGGGACGGGGGACACTGAAGCTTTCTTT. The chain employs TRBV5-4 and TRBJ1-1, with a possible D match to TRBD1 (5 bases). V shed 5 bases and J shed 3 bases, with 14 bases lying between them. Germline CDR1 and CDR2: SGHNT and YYREEE (reference sequence). This CDR3 is 14 amino acids long. The full variable domain, completed using reference TRBV5-4 and TRBJ1-1, is ETGVTQSPTHLIKTRGQQVTLRCSSQSGHNTVSWYQQALGQGPQFIFQYYREEENGRGNFPPRFSGLQFPNYSSELNVNALELDDSALYLCASSFGTGDTEAFFGQGTRLTVV.

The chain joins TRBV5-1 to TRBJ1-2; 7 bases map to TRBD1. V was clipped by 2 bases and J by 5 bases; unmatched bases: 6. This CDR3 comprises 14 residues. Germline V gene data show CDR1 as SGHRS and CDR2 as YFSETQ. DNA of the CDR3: TGCGCCAGCAGCTTAGGACAGGTTGAATATGGCTACACCTTC. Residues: CASSLGQVEYGYTF.

CDR3 bases: TGCAGCGTCCTACCTACGGGCAATGAGCAGTTCTTC. Translation: CSVLPTGNEQFF. The rearrangement uses TRBV29-1 and TRBJ2-1; D is undetermined. With 6 bases removed from V and 6 bases from J, the gap between germline ends came to 12 bases. CDR3 length: 12 residues. The germline V gene has CDR1 SQVTM and CDR2 ANQGSEA.

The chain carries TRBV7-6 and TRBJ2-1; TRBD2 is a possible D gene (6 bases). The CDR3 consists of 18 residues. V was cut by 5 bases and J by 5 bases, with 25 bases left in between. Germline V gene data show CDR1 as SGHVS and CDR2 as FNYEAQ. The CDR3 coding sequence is TGTGCCAGCAGCCCCTCGGGGGATAGCCACTCCGCAAACAATGAGCAGTTCTTC. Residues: CASSPSGDSHSANNEQFF.

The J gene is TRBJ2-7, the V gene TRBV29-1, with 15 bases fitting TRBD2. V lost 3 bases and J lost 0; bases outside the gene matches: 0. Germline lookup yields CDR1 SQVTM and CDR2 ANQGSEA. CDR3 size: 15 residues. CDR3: CSVEGLAGGSYEQYF. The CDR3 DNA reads TGCAGCGTTGAGGGACTAGCGGGAGGCTCCTACGAGCAGTACTTC.

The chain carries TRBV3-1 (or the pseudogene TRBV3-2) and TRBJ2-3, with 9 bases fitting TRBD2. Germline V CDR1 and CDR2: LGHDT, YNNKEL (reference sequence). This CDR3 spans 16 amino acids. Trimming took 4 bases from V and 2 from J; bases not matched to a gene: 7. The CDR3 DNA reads TGTGCCAGCAGCCGAAGACTAGCGGAGTTCACAGATACGCAGTATTTT. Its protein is CASSRRLAEFTDTQYF.

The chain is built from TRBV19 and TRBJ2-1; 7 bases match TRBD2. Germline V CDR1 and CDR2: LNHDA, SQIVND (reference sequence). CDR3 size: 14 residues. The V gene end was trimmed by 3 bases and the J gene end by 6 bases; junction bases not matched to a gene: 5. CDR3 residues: CASSMSAGSNEQFF. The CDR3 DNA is TGTGCCAGTAGTATGTCAGCGGGATCCAATGAGCAGTTCTTC. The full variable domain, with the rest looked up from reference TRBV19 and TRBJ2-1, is DGGITQSPKYLFRKEGQNVTLSCEQNLNHDAMYWYRQDPGQGLRLIYYSQIVNDFQKGDIAEGYSVSREKKESFPLTVTSAQKNPTAFYLCASSMSAGSNEQFFGPGTRLTVL.

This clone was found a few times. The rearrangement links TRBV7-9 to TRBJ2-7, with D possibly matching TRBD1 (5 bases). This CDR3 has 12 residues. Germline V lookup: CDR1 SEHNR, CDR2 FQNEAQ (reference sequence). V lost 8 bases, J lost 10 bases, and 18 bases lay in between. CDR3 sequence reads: CASQLQGDQQYF. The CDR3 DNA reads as TGTGCCAGCCAACTCCAGGGCGACCAACAGTACTTC. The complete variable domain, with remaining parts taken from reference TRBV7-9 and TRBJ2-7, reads DTGVSQNPRHKITKRGQNVTFRCDPISEHNRLYWYRQTLGQGPEFLTYFQNEAQLEKSRLLSDRFSAERPKGSFSTLEIQRTEQGDSAMYLCASQLQGDQQYFGPGTRLTVT.

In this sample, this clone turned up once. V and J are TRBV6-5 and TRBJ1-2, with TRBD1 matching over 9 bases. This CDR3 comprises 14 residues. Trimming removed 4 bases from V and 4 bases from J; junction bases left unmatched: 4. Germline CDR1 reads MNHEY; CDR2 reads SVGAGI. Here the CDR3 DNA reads TGTGCCAGCAGTTCCGGGACAGGGTTCTATGGCTACACCTTC. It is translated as CASSSGTGFYGYTF.

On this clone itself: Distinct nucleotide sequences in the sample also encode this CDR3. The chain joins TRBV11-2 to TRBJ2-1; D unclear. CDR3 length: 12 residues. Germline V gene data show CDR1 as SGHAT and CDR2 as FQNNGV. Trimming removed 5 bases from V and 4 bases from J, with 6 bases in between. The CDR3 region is CASSLSYNEQFF. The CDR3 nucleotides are TGTGCCAGCAGCCTGAGTTACAATGAGCAGTTCTTC.

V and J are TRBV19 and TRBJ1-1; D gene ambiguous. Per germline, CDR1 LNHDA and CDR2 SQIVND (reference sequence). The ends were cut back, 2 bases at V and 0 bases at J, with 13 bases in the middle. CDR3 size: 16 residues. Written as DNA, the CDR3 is TGTGCCAGTAGTATAAGGCCCTGGGCGATGAACACTGAAGCTTTCTTT. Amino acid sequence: CASSIRPWAMNTEAFF.